Listed below are T cell receptor beta chains from one sample, sequenced in a study of blood T cell repertoires in COVID-19. TCRdb keeps only in-frame clones here, not all; method: immunoSEQ multiplex PCR. The sample lists some 380,000 clones, 90% occurring once. Input material: peripheral blood. The receptors were gathered from a man between 18 and 29 years old with active or convalescent COVID-19. CDR3s include the opening cysteine and the closing phenylalanine or tryptophan. Each record gives: CDR3 protein, clone size, V gene, D gene. D genes are given only for firm matches. Clone size, where shown, is once, few, many, or a class for clones that have expanded.

CSAEDRANEQFF | . | TRBV29-1 | TRBD1
CASSLGTGLTGELFF | once | TRBV5-4 | TRBD1
CASSLEGTESANTEAFF | . | TRBV5-6 | TRBD1
CSVVRGDFVQFF | once | TRBV29-1 | .
CASSPPGQANNEQFF | once | TRBV7-9 | .
CASSGQATDLHF | . | TRBV5-5 | TRBD1
CASSIGGGETQYF | . | TRBV19 | .
CAISAPDIQETQYF | . | TRBV10-3 | .
CASSQATGLGEKLFF | . | TRBV3-1/TRBV3-2 | .
CASSQRSREQYF | . | TRBV3-1/TRBV3-2 | .
CASSLAGRGSQPQHF | . | TRBV7-2 | .
CASSRAMNTEAFF | . | TRBV12-3/TRBV12-4 | .
CASSELPRSPLHF | few | TRBV6-1 | .
CASSPDRDRHYEQYF | . | TRBV3-1/TRBV3-2 | TRBD1
CASSDVGRGAYEQYF | . | TRBV28 | TRBD2
CASSQDLDGGKAFF | . | TRBV3-1/TRBV3-2 | .
CASSLDRDPPNEQFF | . | TRBV5-8 | TRBD1
CASSLEAASGANVLTF | . | TRBV7-2 | .
CASRQTTSGGGYEQFF | . | TRBV7-2 | TRBD2
CASSLSSSVHTDTQYF | . | TRBV27 | .
CASTLGQAANTEAFF | . | TRBV19 | TRBD1
CASSYPRFGEGSTDTQYF | . | TRBV7-6 | TRBD2
CASSGSTATDTQYF | . | TRBV9 | .
CASSLLPGTLFGELFF | . | TRBV27 | .
CASSRQGLNEQYF | . | TRBV6-5 | .
CASSSSLQSYSGNTIYF | many | TRBV7-9 | .
CASSLDRGPTGELFF | . | TRBV7-9 | TRBD1
CASSIERTGTFPYEQYF | . | TRBV19 | .
CASSQNQGADYGYTF | . | TRBV18 | TRBD1
CASTPRDFYTDTQYF | once | TRBV6-2/TRBV6-3 | .